Sequencing of this TCR beta chain was carried out in a study of cytomegalovirus exposure and HLA in healthy donors. About the research overall: The same platform as the approximately 700 first-cohort repertoires was used for the roughly 130 validation repertoires, a later analysis reported.

Assay used: immunoSEQ multiplex PCR; TCRdb lists only in-frame clones, some missing. The table has over 250,000 clones, approximately 86% seen once; the top ten hold approximately 1%. The CDR3 is 14 amino acids. Germline V lookup: CDR1 MNHEY, CDR2 SMNVEV (reference sequence). V gave up 3 bases and J gave up 0 bases, with 8 bases separating them. Comment on this clone: What it binds is unknown.

Study-wide points: The authors confirmed in vitro that a few CMV-associated chains were specific for CMV antigens.

The specimen sequenced was PBMCs. The chain links TRBV27 to TRBJ1-1; no definite D call. This TCR derives from a woman in her thirties in good health and CMV-seropositive. The CDR3 region is CASSLLGMNTEAFF. CDR3 DNA sequence: TGTGCCAGCAGTTTGTTGGGGATGAACACTGAAGCTTTCTTT.